The 30 T cell receptor beta chains presented below share a single source sample, sequenced in a study of blood T cell repertoires in COVID-19. Here immunoSEQ multiplex PCR was the method, and the copy in TCRdb shows in-frame clones only, minus some. Altogether hundreds of thousands of clones are present, 87% being singletons, with the ten largest covering 2.3%. The sample taken for sequencing was peripheral blood. The receptors were sampled from a woman aged 55 to 70 with COVID-19, enrolled during active disease.

This chain joins TRBV9 and TRBJ2-1; a weak D match, TRBD2 (5 bases). The CDR3 has 14 residues. The germline gives CDR1 SGDLS, CDR2 YYNGEE. V shed 0 bases and J shed 9 bases, with 13 bases lying between them. CDR3 loop: CASSVVDSRGEQFF. The CDR3 DNA reads TGTGCCAGCAGCGTAGTTGACTCCCGGGGTGAGCAGTTCTTC. Together with reference TRBV9 and TRBJ2-1, the CDR3 gives the full variable domain: DSGVTQTPKHLITATGQRVTLRCSPRSGDLSVYWYQQSLDQGLQFLIQYYNGEERAKGNILERFSAQQFPDLHSELNLSSLELGDSALYFCASSVVDSRGEQFFGPGTRLTVL.

V usage is TRBV21-1 and J usage is TRBJ2-2; TRBD1, as called in the table, went unchecked against the DNA. TRBV21-1 is assigned pseudogene status. The CDR3 has 18 amino acids. This CDR3 reads CASSNRGPPILNTGELFF. The CDR3 DNA reads as TGTGCCAGCAGCAACAGGGGACCCCCAATCCTCAACACCGGGGAGCTGTTTTTT.

Notes on this clone: The sample holds other DNA sequences that translate to the same CDR3. J is TRBJ2-2 and V is TRBV15; TRBD1 is a possible D gene (6 bases). Deletions cut 4 bases from V and 2 bases from J, with 11 bases between. In germline, CDR1 is LNHNV, CDR2 YYDKDF (reference sequence). The CDR3 is 15 residues long. The CDR3 DNA sequence: TGTGCCACCAGCAACCGGGACACTAACACCGGGGAGCTGTTTTTT. It is translated as CATSNRDTNTGELFF.

The CDR3 DNA reads as TGTGCCAGCAGCTTTAGGGTGACAGGGGGAGGTGGCTACACCTTC. It yields the protein CASSFRVTGGGGYTF. The V call is TRBV13, the J call TRBJ1-2; 9 bases are a match to TRBD1. The length of the CDR3 is 15 residues. The germline gives CDR1 PRHDT, CDR2 FYEKMQ (reference sequence). V dropped 3 bases and J dropped 7; count of bases not matched to a gene: 9. The whole variable domain, filled in from reference TRBV13 and TRBJ1-2, reads AAGVIQSPRHLIKEKRETATLKCYPIPRHDTVYWYQQGPGQDPQFLISFYEKMQSDKGSIPDRFSAQQFSDYHSELNMSSLELGDSALYFCASSFRVTGGGGYTFGSGTRLTVV.

V is TRBV7-9 and J is TRBJ1-6; possibly TRBD1 for D (5 bases). Germline V gene data show CDR1 as SEHNR and CDR2 as FQNEAQ (reference sequence). CDR3 size: 15 residues. Trimming left V 5 bases short and J 7 bases short, with 15 bases between. Written as DNA, the CDR3 is TGTGCCAGCAGCCCCAAGGGGTCGAAGAATTCACCCCTCCACTTT. Amino acid sequence: CASSPKGSKNSPLHF.

J is TRBJ2-2 and V is TRBV10-3; 14 nucleotides line up with TRBD2. The V gene end was trimmed by 0 bases and the J gene end by 0 bases; junction bases not matched to a gene: 6. CDR1 is ENHRY and CDR2 is SYGVKD in the germline V gene. CDR3 length equals 20 residues. The CDR3 region is CAISESPGLAGASNTGELFF. CDR3 sequence (DNA): TGTGCCATCAGTGAGTCTCCGGGACTAGCGGGGGCATCGAACACCGGGGAGCTGTTTTTT.

The rearrangement uses TRBV11-2 and TRBJ1-4; no reliable D call. The V end was cut by 1 base, the J end by 5 bases, with 8 bases between. Germline lookup yields CDR1 SGHAT and CDR2 FQNNGV. The CDR3 is 14 residues long. CDR3 sequence reads: CASSLAVLNEKLFF. DNA for the CDR3: TGTGCCAGCAGCTTAGCGGTACTCAATGAAAAACTGTTTTTT.

The chain links TRBV6-4 to TRBJ1-2, with 11 bases matching TRBD1. V shed 5 bases, J shed 10 bases, and the junction held 6 bases outside the gene matches. Per germline, CDR1 MRHNA and CDR2 SNTAGT. CDR3 length: 13 residues. The CDR3 region has the DNA TGTGCCAGCAGTCGGACAGGGGGCGACCACTACACCTTC. Encoded protein: CASSRTGGDHYTF.

The genes are TRBV14 and TRBJ1-2, with 8 bases identical to TRBD1. There are 14 residues in the CDR3. V lost 1 base and J lost 5; bases outside the gene matches: 3. Germline V gene data show CDR1 as SGHDN and CDR2 as FVKESK. CDR3 sequence (DNA): TGTGCCAGCAGCCAAGTCGACAGGGGATATGGCTACACCTTC. Translated: CASSQVDRGYGYTF.

The DNA of the CDR3 is TGTGCCAGCTCACCTAACAGGGATACGCAGTATTTT. Translation: CASSPNRDTQYF. The rearrangement uses TRBV18 and TRBJ2-3; a possible D gene is TRBD1 (5 bases). The germline V gene encodes CDR1 KGHSH and CDR2 LQKENI. The CDR3 has 12 amino acids. With 3 bases removed from V and 6 bases from J, the gap between germline ends came to 7 bases.

In its sample, this clone was seen a few times. The J gene is TRBJ2-6, the V gene TRBV7-9; weak D call: TRBD1 (6 bases). V shed 5 bases and J shed 2 bases, with 10 bases lying between them. Germline loops: CDR1 SEHNR, CDR2 FQNEAQ (reference sequence). The CDR3 loop spans 15 amino acids. CDR3 DNA sequence: TGTGCCAGCAGCCCCTACAGGGCTGGGGCCAACGTCCTGACTTTC. Protein: CASSPYRAGANVLTF. Filled out from reference TRBV7-9 and TRBJ2-6, the complete variable domain reads DTGVSQNPRHKITKRGQNVTFRCDPISEHNRLYWYRQTLGQGPEFLTYFQNEAQLEKSRLLSDRFSAERPKGSFSTLEIQRTEQGDSAMYLCASSPYRAGANVLTFGAGSRLTVL.

This clone was recorded only once. This rearrangement joins TRBV10-1 to TRBJ2-2; 7 nucleotides align to TRBD2. The CDR3 totals 15 residues. Germline V gene lookup returns CDR1 WNHNN and CDR2 SYGVQD (reference sequence). The V and J ends lost 4 bases and 4 bases, in that order; junction bases with no gene match: 6. The CDR3 DNA is TGCGCCAGCAGTGCCGGGGGGTCCGGCACCGGGGAGCTGTTTTTT. Translation: CASSAGGSGTGELFF.

This clone was found once. This chain links TRBV10-3 with TRBJ1-5, with TRBD1 identical over 9 bases. Germline-derived CDR1 and CDR2 are ENHRY and SYGVKD. The CDR3 is 15 residues long. V lost 5 bases, J lost 6 bases, and 8 bases stayed unmatched. The CDR3 coding sequence is TGTGCCATCAGTAAGGGACAGGGTGTTGGTCAGCCCCAGCATTTT. This sequence encodes CAISKGQGVGQPQHF.

The chain recombines TRBV29-1 with TRBJ1-5; D is undetermined. This CDR3 region has 12 residues. The germline V and J ends were trimmed by 4 bases and 11 bases, with 15 bases remaining between them. Germline loops: CDR1 SQVTM, CDR2 ANQGSEA. The CDR3 bases are TGCAGCGTTGTATACCAAACCGGAGCCCAGCATTTT. This codes for CSVVYQTGAQHF.

CDR3 bases: TGTGCCAGCAGTTCCCTTGACAGGCTTGGCTACACCTTC. Protein sequence: CASSSLDRLGYTF. The chain is built from TRBV27 and TRBJ1-2; TRBD1 is a possible D gene (6 bases). Germline loops: CDR1 MNHEY, CDR2 SMNVEV (reference sequence). This CDR3 has 13 amino acids. Trimming removed 4 bases at V and 7 bases at J, with 13 bases between.

Turning to this clone: The same CDR3 can be traced to other DNA sequences in this sample. The CDR3 DNA reads TGTGCCAGCCGGAGAACAGGGGGCAATCAGCCCCAGCATTTT. This encodes CASRRTGGNQPQHF. The rearrangement joins TRBV6-5 to TRBJ1-5; 7 bases are shared with TRBD1. The trim removed 8 bases at V and 2 bases at J, leaving 6 bases unmatched. This CDR3 is built from 14 residues. Per germline, CDR1 MNHEY and CDR2 SVGAGI.

This chain connects TRBV5-6 to TRBJ2-3; the D is unclear. Germline values: CDR1 SGHDT, CDR2 YYEEEE. V lost 2 bases, J lost 2 bases, and 9 bases lay in between. CDR3 length: 14 amino acids. CDR3 nucleotide sequence: TGTGCCAGCAGCTTCCCCCCTTCCACAGATACGCAGTATTTT. Its translation: CASSFPPSTDTQYF.

V and J are TRBV19 and TRBJ1-3; D is perhaps TRBD1 (5 bases). CDR3 length equals 14 residues. Looked up from germline, CDR1 is LNHDA and CDR2 is SQIVND (reference sequence). With 6 bases removed from V and 4 bases from J, the gap between germline ends came to 13 bases. The DNA of the CDR3 is TGTGCCAGTAGAACCTACGGGGGGGGAAACACCATATATTTT. Translating gives CASRTYGGGNTIYF.

This chain links TRBV28 with TRBJ1-2; D gene ambiguous. V was pared by 11 bases and J by 8 bases, with 21 bases between. Germline lookup yields CDR1 MDHEN and CDR2 SYDVKM. There are 13 residues in the CDR3. The CDR3 here is CAHRSGPYEGYTF. For the CDR3, the DNA is TGTGCCCACCGGAGCGGTCCTTATGAGGGCTACACCTTC.

The genes are TRBV12-3 or TRBV12-4 and TRBJ1-1; no firm D call. The CDR3 contains 13 residues. The V gene lost 5 bases and the J gene lost 4 bases, with 11 bases spanning the gap. The CDR3 DNA follows: TGTGCCAGCAGTCCGACACCCCTCACTGAAGCTTTCTTT. Amino acid sequence: CASSPTPLTEAFF.

V gene TRBV9 combines with J gene TRBJ1-5; the D is unclear. The germline gives CDR1 SGDLS, CDR2 YYNGEE. V was shortened by 4 bases and J by 9 bases, with 17 bases between the two germline ends. CDR3 size: 14 residues. CDR3 coding DNA: TGTGCCAGCAGCCCCCATGACGGTGCGGGGCCCCAGCATTTT. Translated, it gives CASSPHDGAGPQHF.

This sequence joins TRBV30 and TRBJ1-6; D ambiguous. This CDR3 is built from 15 residues. Germline V gene data show CDR1 as GTSNPN and CDR2 as SVGIG (reference sequence). Trimming cost V 3 bases and J 0 bases, with 9 bases left between them. In DNA form, the CDR3 reads TGTGCCTGGAGGGCAAGGAGCTCCTATAATTCACCCCTCCACTTT. It encodes CAWRARSSYNSPLHF.

V usage is TRBV7-2 and J usage is TRBJ2-2; maybe TRBD1 (6 bases). Per germline, CDR1 SGHTA and CDR2 FQGNSA. The CDR3 sequence is 16 residues long. Trimming shortened V by 1 base and J by 7 bases, and 16 bases separated the two germline ends. The CDR3 DNA reads as TGTGCCAGCAGCTTAGTTCGCGCAGGGGTGATCGGGGAGCTGTTTTTT. Protein product: CASSLVRAGVIGELFF.

The J gene is TRBJ2-4, the V gene TRBV11-2; tentative D call: TRBD2 (7 bases). Between the trimmed V and J ends, which lost 7 bases and 12 bases, there was a span of 19 bases. In germline, CDR1 is SGHAT, CDR2 FQNNGV. The CDR3 extends over 13 amino acids. The CDR3 spells CASKEGGQETQYF. CDR3 DNA: TGTGCCAGCAAGGAGGGGGGGCAGGAAACTCAGTACTTC.

This clone was detected once. V and J are TRBV7-6 and TRBJ2-1, with 9 bases aligning to TRBD2. Looked up from germline, CDR1 is SGHVS and CDR2 is FNYEAQ. The CDR3 extends over 16 amino acids. Trimming cost V 9 bases and J 7 bases; bases outside gene matches: 16. The CDR3 protein is CARTNKTRGGRNEQFF. The CDR3 nucleotides are TGTGCCAGGACGAATAAAACGCGGGGGGGAAGGAATGAGCAGTTCTTC. The full variable domain, rest sourced from reference TRBV7-6 and TRBJ2-1, is GAGVSQSPRYKVTKRGQDVALRCDPISGHVSLYWYRQALGQGPEFLTYFNYEAQQDKSGLPNDRFSAERPEGSISTLTIQRTEQRDSAMYRCARTNKTRGGRNEQFFGPGTRLTVL.

This clone was observed a few times. This chain connects TRBV4-1 to TRBJ1-2; D is unresolved. CDR1 and CDR2 (germline): MGHRA, YSYEKL. The CDR3 covers 15 residues. Trimming cost V 4 bases and J 0 bases, with 12 bases left between them. The CDR3 reads CASSPGRPANYGYTF. The CDR3 nucleotides are TGCGCCAGCAGCCCGGGGAGGCCAGCTAACTATGGCTACACCTTC.

The rearrangement uses TRBV19 and TRBJ2-2; 8 bases line up with TRBD2. After removal of 6 bases from V and 8 bases from J, the junction contained 5 bases not matched to a gene. Germline CDR1 is LNHDA and CDR2 is SQIVND (reference sequence). The length of the CDR3 is 13 residues. The chain's CDR3 is CASRPAGAGELFF. The DNA of the CDR3 is TGTGCCAGTAGACCAGCGGGGGCGGGGGAGCTGTTTTTT.

The chain links TRBV30 to TRBJ1-5; possibly TRBD1 for D (5 bases). The germline V and J ends were trimmed by 0 bases and 4 bases, with 13 bases remaining between them. Germline CDR1 GTSNPN, CDR2 SVGIG (reference sequence). The CDR3 has 15 residues. The CDR3 coding sequence is TGTGCCTGGAGTGTTGAGGGACTAGGAAATCAGCCCCAGCATTTT. It translates to CAWSVEGLGNQPQHF.

Comments on this clone: Additional DNA sequences in this sample encode the identical CDR3. The V gene is TRBV18, the J gene TRBJ1-1, with a weak D call TRBD1 (5 bases). Germline-derived CDR1 and CDR2 are KGHSH and LQKENI. The CDR3 is 13 amino acids. Trimming cost V 3 bases and J 3 bases, with 8 bases left between them. DNA of the CDR3: TGTGCCAGCTCACCTAGCAGGGACACTGAAGCTTTCTTT. It specifies CASSPSRDTEAFF.

This clone was picked up one time. This chain connects TRBV3-1 (or the pseudogene TRBV3-2) to TRBJ2-1; possibly TRBD1 for D (6 bases). Trimming took off 8 bases at V and 6 bases at J, with 14 bases between the two ends. Germline V gene sequence: CDR1 LGHDT, CDR2 YNNKEL (reference sequence). This CDR3 region has 13 residues. CDR3 in amino acids: CASGSGHLNEQFF. As DNA, the CDR3 is TGTGCCAGCGGTTCGGGACATCTCAATGAGCAGTTCTTC.